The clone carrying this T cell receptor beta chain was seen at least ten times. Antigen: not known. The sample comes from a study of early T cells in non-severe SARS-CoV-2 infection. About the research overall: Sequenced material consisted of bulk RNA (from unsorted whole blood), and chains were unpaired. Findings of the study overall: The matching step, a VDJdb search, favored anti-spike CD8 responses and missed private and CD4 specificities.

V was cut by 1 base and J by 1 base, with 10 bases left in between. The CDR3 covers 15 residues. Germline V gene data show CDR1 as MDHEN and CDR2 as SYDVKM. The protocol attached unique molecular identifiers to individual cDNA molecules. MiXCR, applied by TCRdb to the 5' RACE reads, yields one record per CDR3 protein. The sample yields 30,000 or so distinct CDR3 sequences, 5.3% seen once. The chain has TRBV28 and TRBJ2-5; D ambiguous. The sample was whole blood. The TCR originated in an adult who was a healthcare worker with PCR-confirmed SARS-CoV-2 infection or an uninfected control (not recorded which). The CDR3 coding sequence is TGTGCCAGCAGTTTATACAGACAAATCCAAGAGACCCAGTACTTC. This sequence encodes CASSLYRQIQETQYF.